This is a list of T cell receptor beta chains from one sample in a study of cytomegalovirus exposure and HLA in healthy donors. The data were produced by immunoSEQ multiplex PCR, yet TCRdb's version contains in-frame clones alone and is incomplete. The sample shows 100,000 to 150,000 clones, approximately 75% of them seen only once. Sequences were obtained from PBMCs. The source of these receptors is a man aged 25-45 years in good health and CMV-seronegative. Both conserved end residues are part of each CDR3. Each record gives: clone size, D gene, J gene, V gene, CDR3 protein, CDR3 DNA. A D gene is named only where the DNA matches it firmly. Clone size is stated in some rows and not others, as once, few, many or a class when expanded.

abundance: .; d_gene: TRBD1; j_gene: TRBJ2-7; v_gene: TRBV27; CDR3aa: CASSFLDREYF; CDR3nt: TGTGCCAGCAGTTTCCTCGACAGGGAGTACTTC
abundance: .; d_gene: .; j_gene: TRBJ1-1; v_gene: TRBV30; CDR3aa: CAWSVLVNTEAFF; CDR3nt: TGTGCCTGGAGTGTACTGGTGAACACTGAAGCTTTCTTT
abundance: .; d_gene: .; j_gene: TRBJ2-1; v_gene: TRBV11-2; CDR3aa: CASSFQWTNNEQFF; CDR3nt: TGTGCCAGCAGCTTTCAGTGGACTAACAATGAGCAGTTCTTC
abundance: .; d_gene: .; j_gene: TRBJ2-5; v_gene: TRBV7-3; CDR3aa: CASSLYGQETQYF; CDR3nt: TGTGCCAGCAGCTTATACGGCCAAGAGACCCAGTACTTC
abundance: once; d_gene: .; j_gene: TRBJ1-2; v_gene: TRBV11-2; CDR3aa: CASSLTGGSVDGYTF; CDR3nt: TGTGCCAGCAGCTTAACGGGGGGTTCGGTAGATGGCTACACCTTC
abundance: .; d_gene: TRBD2; j_gene: TRBJ2-7; v_gene: TRBV5-1; CDR3aa: CASSLGSGGVSSYEQYF; CDR3nt: TGCGCCAGCAGCTTGGGTAGCGGGGGGGTGAGCTCCTACGAGCAGTACTTC
abundance: .; d_gene: TRBD2; j_gene: TRBJ2-1; v_gene: TRBV2; CDR3aa: CASSEAPRGDNEQFF; CDR3nt: TGTGCCAGCAGTGAAGCACCCCGGGGGGATAATGAGCAGTTCTTC
abundance: .; d_gene: .; j_gene: TRBJ2-3; v_gene: TRBV5-1; CDR3aa: CASSLDPTSTDTQYF; CDR3nt: TGCGCCAGCAGCTTGGACCCGACTAGCACAGATACGCAGTATTTT
abundance: few; d_gene: .; j_gene: TRBJ1-1; v_gene: TRBV5-5; CDR3aa: CASSRVVGMAEAFF; CDR3nt: TGTGCCAGCAGCCGCGTTGTCGGGATGGCTGAAGCTTTCTTT
abundance: .; d_gene: TRBD2; j_gene: TRBJ2-1; v_gene: TRBV7-8; CDR3aa: CASSLEGGGIYNEQFF; CDR3nt: TGTGCCAGCAGCTTAGAAGGCGGGGGGATCTACAATGAGCAGTTCTTC
abundance: .; d_gene: .; j_gene: TRBJ1-2; v_gene: TRBV5-4; CDR3aa: CASSASKGGQLFGYTF; CDR3nt: TGTGCCAGCAGCGCCTCGAAAGGGGGACAATTATTTGGCTACACCTTC
abundance: .; d_gene: .; j_gene: TRBJ1-2; v_gene: TRBV18; CDR3aa: CASSPSGRQGHGYTF; CDR3nt: TGTGCCAGCTCACCGTCCGGTCGACAAGGCCATGGCTACACCTTC
abundance: .; d_gene: TRBD1; j_gene: TRBJ1-5; v_gene: TRBV9; CDR3aa: CASSVKSFDRVGGMQPQHF; CDR3nt: TGTGCCAGCAGCGTAAAGAGTTTCGACAGGGTTGGGGGTATGCAGCCCCAGCATTTT